Listed below are T cell receptor beta chains from one sample, sequenced in a study of graft-versus-host responses after intestinal transplantation. The method was immunoSEQ multiplex PCR; TCRdb's version includes in-frame clones alone and lacks a portion of them. This table holds tens of thousands of clones, about 90% found once. The source was PBMCs, collected less than 130 days after intestinal transplantation. These receptors were collected from a human patient who received an intestinal transplant, so some T cells may come from the graft donor. CDR3s include the opening cysteine and the closing phenylalanine or tryptophan. Each record gives: CDR3 protein, D gene, V gene. The D gene is left open where the match is weak.

CASSLLPGEGYTF NA TRBV27
CASSMAGDGNQPQHF NA TRBV19
CASRARGGYNEQFF NA TRBV19
CASSLGREFSGNTIYF NA TRBV5-5
CASSIGWQAINEQFF NA TRBV5-1
CASSPRVSGELFF NA TRBV6-5
CASSGTGVYEQYF TRBD1 TRBV7-9
CAWSAELITGELFF NA TRBV30
CASSPPGGTGELFF TRBD1 TRBV6-6
CASSPRDNYGYTF NA TRBV18
CASSYSQPNYGYTF NA TRBV6-5
CASSGSRELFF NA TRBV25-1
CASSLGRAPEETQYF NA TRBV5-1
CASSLTGGLATEAFF TRBD1 TRBV28
CASSVGGPSSGNTIYF NA TRBV9
CASSPWTGDQNTEAFF TRBD1 TRBV4-1
CRLRGGIPYEQYF NA TRBV29-1
CASSVGPKNTGELFF NA TRBV9
CASSSREGQPFPWGETQYF NA TRBV5-8
CATSRAGQGSNEQFF TRBD1 TRBV15
CASSPERGPAEGLFF NA TRBV27
CASTPGAGAYNEQFF NA TRBV4-1
CASSQEAGGAITGELFF TRBD2 TRBV4-1
CASSGGGGYTF NA TRBV10-1
CATSRDSGIYEQYF NA TRBV10-3
CASSHRDSYQPQHF TRBD1 TRBV19
CASSVVSESEAFF NA TRBV9
CASPPRPGVRRYEQYF NA TRBV9
CASSLSRQGRGIGDYGYTF TRBD1 TRBV5-5
CASSQGTGKQTQYF TRBD1 TRBV11-2
CASSAGGSYEQYF NA TRBV28
CASSFYAGTNTQYF NA TRBV5-4
CASSLLVFGSPTEAFF NA TRBV28
CASPLTGSSYEQYF TRBD1 TRBV18
CAISEGYGNQPQHF NA TRBV10-3
CASSERWFNYGYTF NA TRBV2
CASSPRDGGRTDTQYF NA TRBV4-1
CASSSMTSGSSYNEQFF TRBD2 TRBV7-9
CASSPRTGLLNEQFF TRBD1 TRBV7-9
CASSPDRDPGYTF TRBD1 TRBV5-4
CASSAGASGYEQYF NA TRBV19
CASSSGGSYEQYF NA TRBV7-3
CASTLAGLYNEQFF TRBD2 TRBV28
CASRSTENTEAFF NA TRBV19
CASSLDDPGTDSYEQYF NA TRBV7-9
CASSLRVGAYEQYF NA TRBV28
CASQLLQGRAEAFF NA TRBV5-1
CASSLSGENTGELFF NA TRBV27
CASSPSRGPDEQFF NA TRBV10-1
CASSQDWRPEQYF NA TRBV4-1